The 30 T cell receptor beta chains given below trace back to one sample, sequenced in a study of shared clonotypes between healthy human individuals. Assay used: immunoSEQ multiplex PCR; TCRdb lists only in-frame clones, some missing. This sample has under 600,000 clones, with 98% found just once. It was CD45RO-negative cells, positively selected for CCR7, that made up naive CD8 cells, with terminally differentiated effector memory CD45RA+ cells excluded. Sequenced input: naive CD8+ T cells sorted from blood. The receptor set was obtained from a man aged 25 to 45 in good health.

The chain employs TRBV4-1 and TRBJ2-3; the match to TRBD2 covers 9 bases. Germline lookup yields CDR1 MGHRA and CDR2 YSYEKL. The CDR3 covers 18 residues. V dropped 0 bases and J dropped 2; count of bases not matched to a gene: 9. The CDR3 nucleotides are TGCGCCAGCAGCCAAGATCTGATGCTAGCGGGATCCACAGATACGCAGTATTTT. As protein: CASSQDLMLAGSTDTQYF.

This clone was seen only a few times. The rearrangement joins TRBV30 to TRBJ2-2; tentatively, D is TRBD1 (6 bases). The V end lost 7 bases, the J end lost 6 bases, and 15 bases lay between the germline ends. The germline V gene encodes CDR1 GTSNPN and CDR2 SVGIG (reference sequence). The length of the CDR3 is 13 residues. CDR3 nucleotide sequence: TGTGCCTCGGACAGACAGTTCCCCGGGGAGCTGTTTTTT. Translating gives CASDRQFPGELFF.

This chain uses TRBV5-1 with TRBJ2-1, with D possibly being TRBD1 or TRBD2 (5 bases each). Germline V gene data show CDR1 as SGHRS and CDR2 as YFSETQ. The CDR3 runs 14 residues. The germline V and J ends were trimmed by 0 bases and 10 bases, with 14 bases remaining between them. The CDR3: CASSLDMGVGEQFF. The CDR3 region has the DNA TGCGCCAGCAGCTTGGATATGGGGGTTGGGGAGCAGTTCTTC.

The V gene is TRBV6-1, the J gene TRBJ2-7, with D hard to call. Per germline, CDR1 MNHNS and CDR2 SASEGT. The CDR3 totals 12 residues. V was shortened by 2 bases and J by 5 bases, with 7 bases between the two germline ends. As DNA, the CDR3 is TGTGCCAGCAGTGAACTGGCCCACGAGCAGTACTTC. Amino acids: CASSELAHEQYF.

This rearrangement joins TRBV30 to TRBJ1-2; 9 nucleotides match TRBD1. V gave up 5 bases and J gave up 11 bases; unmatched junction bases: 12. Germline loops: CDR1 GTSNPN, CDR2 SVGIG (reference sequence). The CDR3 runs 13 residues. DNA for the CDR3: TGTGCCTGGGTAGATGAAACAGGGGGCCCTTACACCTTC. Encoded protein: CAWVDETGGPYTF.

The J gene is TRBJ2-1, the V gene TRBV4-3, with 9 bases aligning to TRBD1. V was clipped by 1 base and J by 8 bases; unmatched bases: 9. Germline CDR1 LGHNA, CDR2 YSLEER. The CDR3 extends over 16 amino acids. DNA of the CDR3: TGCGCCAGCAGCCAAGGGACAGGGGCCGCCCAGGATGAGCAGTTCTTC. As protein: CASSQGTGAAQDEQFF.

V usage is TRBV29-1 and J usage is TRBJ2-1; the D gene could be TRBD1 or TRBD2 (6 bases each). Trimming cost V 3 bases and J 6 bases, with 15 bases left between them. Germline V lookup: CDR1 SQVTM, CDR2 ANQGSEA. CDR3 length: 14 amino acids. CDR3 nucleotide sequence: TGCAGCGTTGAGGGGGGCCCCGTCCGCAATGAGCAGTTCTTC. The encoded protein is CSVEGGPVRNEQFF.

The rearrangement links TRBV9 to TRBJ2-3; 12 nucleotides line up with TRBD2. Germline trimming cut 3 bases from V and 4 bases from J; bases unmatched to any gene: 9. Germline V gene lookup returns CDR1 SGDLS and CDR2 YYNGEE. CDR3 length: 17 amino acids. The CDR3 spells CASSAYLAGGPSDTQYF. The CDR3 DNA reads as TGTGCCAGCAGCGCGTATCTAGCGGGAGGGCCTTCAGATACGCAGTATTTT. Full variable domain (outside the CDR3, taken from reference TRBV9 and TRBJ2-3): DSGVTQTPKHLITATGQRVTLRCSPRSGDLSVYWYQQSLDQGLQFLIQYYNGEERAKGNILERFSAQQFPDLHSELNLSSLELGDSALYFCASSAYLAGGPSDTQYFGPGTRLTVL.

This chain connects TRBV9 to TRBJ2-7; D uncertain. Germline-derived CDR1 and CDR2 are SGDLS and YYNGEE. Trimming took off 0 bases at V and 2 bases at J, with 9 bases between the two ends. CDR3 size: 14 residues. The CDR3 bases are TGTGCCAGCAGCGTAGGGTCACCCACCTACGAGCAGTACTTC. Translating it yields CASSVGSPTYEQYF.

The chain is built from TRBV27 and TRBJ2-2; 13 bases map to TRBD2. V shed 1 base and J 10 bases; nucleotides not matched to a gene: 3. Germline CDR1 MNHEY, CDR2 SMNVEV (reference sequence). The CDR3 is 15 residues long. The CDR3 here is CASSLLGLAGMELFF. The DNA for the CDR3 is TGTGCCAGCAGTTTATTGGGACTAGCGGGAATGGAGCTGTTTTTT.

V is TRBV4-3 and J is TRBJ2-3, with D maybe TRBD1 (5 bases). CDR1 and CDR2 from the germline V gene are LGHNA and YSLEER. V was cut by 2 bases and J by 2 bases, with 11 bases left in between. The CDR3 sequence is 15 residues long. The chain's CDR3 is CASSQKNRLTDTQYF. CDR3 coding DNA: TGCGCCAGCAGCCAAAAGAACAGGCTCACAGATACGCAGTATTTT.

The genes are TRBV7-9 and TRBJ2-7, with 8 bases identical to TRBD1. The CDR3 extends over 15 amino acids. Germline loops: CDR1 SEHNR, CDR2 FQNEAQ (reference sequence). Trimming took 3 bases from V and 2 from J; bases not matched to a gene: 6. The CDR3 is CASSLDRAGPYEQYF. CDR3 DNA sequence: TGTGCCAGCAGCTTGGACAGGGCAGGACCCTACGAGCAGTACTTC.

J is TRBJ2-2 and V is TRBV5-1, with a possible D match to TRBD1 (5 bases). CDR1 is SGHRS and CDR2 is YFSETQ in the germline V gene. This CDR3 contains 15 residues. The V gene lost 2 bases and the J gene lost 1 base, with 9 bases spanning the gap. Here the CDR3 reads CASSLRGRNTGELFF. The CDR3 bases are TGCGCCAGCAGCTTAAGGGGAAGGAACACCGGGGAGCTGTTTTTT.

The rearrangement joins TRBV27 to TRBJ1-1, with D possibly TRBD1 on 6 matching bases. Trimming shortened V by 6 bases and J by 8 bases, and 22 bases separated the two germline ends. Germline V gives CDR1 MNHEY, CDR2 SMNVEV (reference sequence). CDR3 length: 15 residues. CDR3 sequence: CASRSFIGQSIEAFF. The CDR3 nucleotides read TGTGCCAGCAGGTCCTTCATCGGACAGAGCATAGAAGCTTTCTTT.

This sequence joins TRBV5-4 and TRBJ2-1, with D tentatively TRBD1 (7 bases). The V end was cut by 0 bases, the J end by 2 bases, with 21 bases between. This CDR3 comprises 19 residues. Germline CDR1 reads SGHNT; CDR2 reads YYREEE (reference sequence). This chain's CDR3 is CASSLVGSRGRGPYNEQFF. CDR3 DNA: TGTGCCAGCAGCTTGGTCGGGAGTAGGGGGCGAGGGCCCTACAATGAGCAGTTCTTC.

V is TRBV4-3 and J is TRBJ2-7; 9 bases line up with TRBD1. Germline CDR1 LGHNA, CDR2 YSLEER. With V trimmed by 1 base and J by 3 bases, 7 bases remained unmatched. The CDR3 is made up of 16 amino acids. CDR3: CASSQGPGQGFYEQYF. The CDR3 nucleotides read TGCGCCAGCAGCCAAGGACCGGGACAGGGTTTCTACGAGCAGTACTTC.

The table lists this clone with a count of one. This sequence joins TRBV6-5 and TRBJ1-5; D uncertain. The germline V and J ends were trimmed by 1 base and 4 bases, with 5 bases remaining between them. Germline-derived CDR1 and CDR2 are MNHEY and SVGAGI. The CDR3 is 13 amino acids. The CDR3, as DNA: TGTGCCAGCAGTTACTTACCGAATCAGCCCCAGCATTTT. Translated, it gives CASSYLPNQPQHF.

The rearrangement joins TRBV4-2 to TRBJ2-7; 11 nucleotides match TRBD2. The CDR3 is 15 residues long. Germline trimming cut 3 bases from V and 2 bases from J; bases unmatched to any gene: 3. Germline CDR1 and CDR2: LGHNA and YNFKEQ. The CDR3 loop is CASSQIAGGPYEQYF. The CDR3 region has the DNA TGTGCCAGCAGCCAGATAGCGGGAGGGCCCTACGAGCAGTACTTC.

The chain is built from TRBV5-4 and TRBJ1-1; D is possibly TRBD1 (5 bases). Looked up from germline, CDR1 is SGHNT and CDR2 is YYREEE (reference sequence). V lost 4 bases and J lost 1, with 20 bases in between. The length of the CDR3 is 17 residues. CDR3 sequence: CASSPQAGLFKNTEAFF. In DNA form, the CDR3 reads TGTGCCAGCAGCCCACAGGCGGGATTGTTTAAGAACACTGAAGCTTTCTTT.

This chain connects TRBV10-2 to TRBJ2-3; D could derive from TRBD1 or TRBD2 (5 bases each). CDR1 WSHSY and CDR2 SAAADI come from the germline V gene. The CDR3 extends over 14 amino acids. The ends were cut back, 4 bases at V and 9 bases at J, with 17 bases in the middle. DNA for the CDR3: TGCGCCAGCAGTGGAGGGACCGTCGGGTTGACGCAGTATTTT. Its translation is CASSGGTVGLTQYF.

The chain is built from TRBV7-9 and TRBJ2-7; D might be TRBD2 (6 bases). Germline CDR1 is SEHNR and CDR2 is FQNEAQ (reference sequence). The CDR3 sequence is 15 residues long. With 5 bases removed from V and 3 bases from J, the gap between germline ends came to 17 bases. In DNA form, the CDR3 reads TGTGCCAGCAGCCTGCCCTGGAGGGACGGCTACGAGCAGTACTTC. This translates into CASSLPWRDGYEQYF.

The V call is TRBV5-1, the J call TRBJ2-7; 9 bases match TRBD1. Germline V gives CDR1 SGHRS, CDR2 YFSETQ. There are 14 residues in the CDR3. Trimming took 9 bases from V and 5 from J; bases not matched to a gene: 12. The CDR3 loop reads CATCSGTGFDEQYF. The CDR3 bases are TGCGCCACCTGCTCCGGGACAGGGTTCGACGAGCAGTACTTC.

In regard to this clone: This sample also contains other DNA sequences that code for the same CDR3. The chain uses TRBV5-1 and TRBJ1-5, with 7 bases matching TRBD1. CDR1 is SGHRS, CDR2 YFSETQ, per germline. V trimming: 3 bases; J trimming: 2 bases; junction bases outside the gene matches: 2. This CDR3 contains 14 residues. As DNA, the CDR3 is TGCGCCAGCAGCTCCACAGGGGGCAATCAGCCCCAGCATTTT. It encodes CASSSTGGNQPQHF.

This CDR3 is CAWSVLVTGELFF. The CDR3 bases are TGTGCCTGGAGTGTACTAGTCACCGGGGAGCTGTTTTTT. The rearrangement joins TRBV30 to TRBJ2-2; tentative D call: TRBD2 (5 bases). Germline V lookup: CDR1 GTSNPN, CDR2 SVGIG (reference sequence). The length of the CDR3 is 13 residues. The V end was cut by 0 bases, the J end by 4 bases, with 6 bases between.

This chain joins TRBV9 and TRBJ2-1, with a weak D call TRBD2 (6 bases). The CDR3 is 17 amino acids. Germline V gene sequence: CDR1 SGDLS, CDR2 YYNGEE. Trimming cost V 3 bases and J 0 bases, with 16 bases left between them. CDR3 region: CASSESVAESSYNEQFF. Here the CDR3 DNA reads TGTGCCAGCAGCGAGTCGGTAGCGGAAAGCTCCTACAATGAGCAGTTCTTC.

V usage is TRBV11-2 and J usage is TRBJ2-7; 7 positions agree with TRBD2. The germline V gene has CDR1 SGHAT and CDR2 FQNNGV. This CDR3 is 16 amino acids long. Trimming cost V 5 bases and J 3 bases; bases outside gene matches: 13. In DNA, the CDR3 is TGTGCCAGCAGCGATTTCGGGCGGGAGAAGGGCTACGAGCAGTACTTC. It specifies CASSDFGREKGYEQYF.

The chain links TRBV6-5 to TRBJ2-7, with a possible D match to TRBD1 (5 bases). Germline-derived CDR1 and CDR2 are MNHEY and SVGAGI. V was clipped by 2 bases and J by 4 bases, with 12 bases between them. The CDR3 extends over 14 amino acids. The CDR3: CASSYQGSPYEQYF. Here the CDR3 DNA reads TGTGCCAGCAGTTACCAGGGCAGCCCGTACGAGCAGTACTTC.

The chain links TRBV10-1 to TRBJ2-3, with D possibly being TRBD1 (6 bases). V lost 6 bases and J 2 bases, leaving 9 bases between the germline ends. CDR1 is WNHNN, CDR2 SYGVQD, per germline (reference sequence). The CDR3 runs to 13 residues. As DNA, the CDR3 is TGCGCCAGCAGGGACAGTTTCACAGATACGCAGTATTTT. Amino acid sequence: CASRDSFTDTQYF.

The chain is built from TRBV2 and TRBJ1-5; 9 positions agree with TRBD1. The CDR3 has 14 amino acids. V shed 6 bases, J shed 4 bases, and the junction held 4 bases outside the gene matches. Germline V gene lookup returns CDR1 SNHLY and CDR2 FYNNEI. For the CDR3, the DNA is TGTGCCAGCAGGGACAGGGGAGCTAATCAGCCCCAGCATTTT. Its translation is CASRDRGANQPQHF.

The J gene is TRBJ1-1, the V gene TRBV16; possibly TRBD1 for D (6 bases). Germline V lookup: CDR1 KGHSY, CDR2 FQNENV. Trimming removed 0 bases from V and 8 bases from J, with 10 bases in between. This CDR3 region has 13 residues. The chain's CDR3 is CASSQSGGQEAFF. The DNA of the CDR3 is TGTGCCAGCAGCCAATCGGGAGGACAGGAAGCTTTCTTT.